This T cell receptor (beta chain) emerged from a study of beta chain features in type 1 diabetes. The overall study: Regarding age, gender and cell yields, patients proved similar to healthy donors. Points from the study as a whole: Junctions at VDJ sites from type 1 diabetes patients had fewer insertions and more deletions. Significant though moderate, a shortening of TCRB CDR3s appeared in all four CD4+ subsets of Type 1 diabetes patients. For patients, the naive, central memory and Treg TCRB repertoires appeared more alike than for healthy donors.

Every bit of the isolated RNA underwent reverse transcription, so sequencing read expressed TCRB transcripts. The protocol was immunoSEQ multiplex PCR, while the TCRdb copy is restricted to in-frame clones and leaves out a portion. The sample shows hundreds of thousands of clones, around an eighth of them seen only once. The CDR3 totals 13 residues. The germline V gene has CDR1 SGHDN and CDR2 FVKESK. V lost 4 bases, J lost 5 bases, and 11 bases lay in between. As concerns this clone: The target antigen is unknown.

Per donor, one heparinised blood draw averaged approximately 120 mL. The V call is TRBV14, the J call TRBJ1-2; D not certain. The source material was naive CD4+ T cells from blood. This clonotype was sampled from a man aged 18 to 29 with type 1 diabetes. The CDR3 region is CASSPDGAYGYTF. CDR3 coding DNA: TGTGCCAGCAGCCCGGACGGCGCTTATGGCTACACCTTC.